This T cell receptor beta chain comes out of a study of blood T cells in healthy people across ages. This clonotype occurred many times. With a J-beta primer mix and a sample-barcoded 5' primer, a second PCR ran roughly 6 to 11 cycles. TCRdb reanalysed the 5' RACE reads using MiXCR and keeps one entry per CDR3 protein. The table records 1.5 million to 2 million distinct CDR3 sequences, about 32% of them present only once. The CDR3 loop spans 14 amino acids. Germline lookup yields CDR1 LGHNA and CDR2 YNFKEQ. V was pared by 8 bases and J by 2 bases, with 6 bases of the junction left unmatched. The chain is built from TRBV4-2 and TRBJ2-5; 9 nucleotides line up with TRBD2. The clonotype comes from a woman younger than 45 in good health. Input material: blood. In DNA form, the CDR3 reads TGTGCCAGCGCGGGCGGGGGGGTTCAAGAGACCCAGTACTTC. Translated, it gives CASAGGGVQETQYF.